This T cell receptor (beta chain) was recorded in a study of human T cells and chemical hapten exposure. Study results and limitations: No change in TCRs above 1 in 1000 frequency was produced by DPC sensitization.

The table lists this clonotype with many counts. The antigen is undetermined. The study's library attached unique molecular identifiers to single cDNA molecules. In the original processing: Per-sample TCR counts ranged from about 23,224 to 750,000, median about 90,000. One entry per CDR3 protein, called by TCRdb with MiXCR from the RACE reads. In this record, the V and J calls reflect TCRdb's handling and not the investigators' own analysis. This table has about 130,000 distinct CDR3 sequences, approximately 9.5% appearing once. The time point is: healthy volunteer bleed at 2 weeks. Before extraction, the whole blood was not fractionated, and total RNA was taken from it. Germline V gives CDR1 LGHNA, CDR2 YNFKEQ. This CDR3 is built from 17 residues. V was shortened by 6 bases and J by 1 base, with 16 bases between the two germline ends.

This sequence joins TRBV4-2 and TRBJ1-6; possibly TRBD1 for D (6 bases). Source material: whole blood. This clonotype was sampled from a male donor in good health. Some clones in this sample may be carry-over from other donors' samples. CDR3 sequence reads: CASRGGEGVSYNSPLHF. CDR3 nucleotides: TGTGCCAGCAGGGGGGGCGAAGGGGTTTCCTATAATTCACCCCTCCACTTT.